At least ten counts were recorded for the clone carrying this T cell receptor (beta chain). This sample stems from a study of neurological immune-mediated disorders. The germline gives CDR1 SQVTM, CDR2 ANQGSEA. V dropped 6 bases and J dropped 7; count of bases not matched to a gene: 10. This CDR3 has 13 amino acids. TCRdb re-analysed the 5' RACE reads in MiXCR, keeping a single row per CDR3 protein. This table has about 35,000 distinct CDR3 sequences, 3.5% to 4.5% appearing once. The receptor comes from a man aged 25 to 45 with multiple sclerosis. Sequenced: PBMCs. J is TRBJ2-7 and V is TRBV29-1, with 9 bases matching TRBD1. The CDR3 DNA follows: TGCAGCGTAGCCAAACAGGGGGCGAGTGAGCAGTACTTC. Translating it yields CSVAKQGASEQYF.